The present entry profiles one TCR beta chain with its context. It has no known antigen specificity. No much larger clonotype is one base removed from it; base qualities were not supplied. This sample is part of a study of blood T cell repertoires in COVID-19 (dated by TCRdb to 2018 to 2021). About the study as a whole: Samples from collaborators originated in the United States, Italy and Spain and spanned both the acute and convalescent phases of COVID-19. The prospective study material was composed of cDNA or gDNA derived from T cells, B-cell-depleted T cells, or PBMCs. Subjects who had been exposed to COVID-19, were actively infected with it, or had recovered from it provided the deeply sampled blood TCRbeta repertoires that made up the dataset. A freely available public database, intended as a resource for researchers studying the immune response to SARS-CoV-2, is where the repertoires were released. Samples were obtained from the ongoing ImmuneRACE study (first 160 participants) and from about 1,300 subjects provided by 6 global collaborators. Sample metadata almost always included a de-identified subject ID, COVID-19 status, age in years and sex. Where available, HLA class I and class II types were obtained from metadata supplied by the sample provider rather than from assay-based typing. Broad study findings and their caveats: How much clinical and demographic metadata was included differed by source and by participant, and the metadata was provided uncurated.

Reading the germline V gene gives CDR1 SQVTM and CDR2 ANQGSEA. V has 5 bases trimmed and J has 2 bases trimmed; junction bases matching no gene number 9. The CDR3 holds 15 amino acids from the cysteine to the phenylalanine. CDR3 DNA only is kept here, 45 bases in frame from base 1. TCRbeta CDR3 regions were amplified from genomic DNA using the immunoSEQ Assay, a bias-controlled multiplex PCR. The paper's processing steps were these. Within the assay, amplification of reference gene primers was used to estimate how many nucleated cells each sample contained. Sequence reads were collapsed and filtered to measure the absolute abundance of every unique TCRbeta CDR3 rearrangement. Productive Simpson clonality was computed per sample as the square root of Simpson's diversity index over productive rearrangements. Here the immuneACCESS table is served through TCRdb, limited to in-frame sequences with V and J called. Missing clones are a known gap in these copies; in checked studies unresolved V genes cover under half, and the rest lacks a known reason. That table gives V, J and clone size, and the DNA gave D and trimming. The sample table contains about 240,000 clones; only one count was recorded for approximately 78% of them. In total, the top ten clones hold about an eighth of the sample.

The collaborating institutions used their own protocols to collect whole blood in K2EDTA tubes. Collaborator samples were shipped for TCRbeta analysis as frozen whole blood, isolated PBMCs, or DNA extracted from either sample type. The chain is encoded by TRBV29-1 joined to TRBJ2-5, with 9 bases aligning to TRBD2. The TCR originated in a woman aged 55 to 70 with active or convalescent COVID-19. Material: peripheral blood. DNA sequence: TGCAGCGTTCAAGGGCGGGGGGGCCTACAAGAGACCCAGTACTTC. This is translated as CSVQGRGGLQETQYF.